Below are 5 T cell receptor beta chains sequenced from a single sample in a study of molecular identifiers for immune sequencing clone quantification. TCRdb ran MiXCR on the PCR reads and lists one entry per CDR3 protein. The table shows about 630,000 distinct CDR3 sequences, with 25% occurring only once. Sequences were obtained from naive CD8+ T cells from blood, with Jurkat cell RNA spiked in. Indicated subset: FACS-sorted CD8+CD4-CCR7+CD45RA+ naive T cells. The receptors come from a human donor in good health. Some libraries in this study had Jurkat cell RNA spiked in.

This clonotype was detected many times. DNA for the CDR3: TGCAGTGCTCACCCTAGCGGGAGGGCACTGAACACAGATACGCAGTATTTT. It translates to CSAHPSGRALNTDTQYF. The chain joins TRBV20-1 to TRBJ2-3, with 12 bases identical to TRBD2. Germline V CDR1 and CDR2: DFQATT, SNEGSKA (reference sequence). The CDR3 contains 17 residues. The junction had 11 bases not matched to a gene; V was cut back by 5 bases and J by 2 bases.

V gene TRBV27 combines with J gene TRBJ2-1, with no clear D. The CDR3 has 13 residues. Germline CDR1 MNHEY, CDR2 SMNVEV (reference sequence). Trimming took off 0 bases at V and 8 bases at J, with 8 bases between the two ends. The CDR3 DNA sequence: TGTGCCAGCAGTTTATCTCTCCTCGATGAGCAGTTCTTC. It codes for CASSLSLLDEQFF.

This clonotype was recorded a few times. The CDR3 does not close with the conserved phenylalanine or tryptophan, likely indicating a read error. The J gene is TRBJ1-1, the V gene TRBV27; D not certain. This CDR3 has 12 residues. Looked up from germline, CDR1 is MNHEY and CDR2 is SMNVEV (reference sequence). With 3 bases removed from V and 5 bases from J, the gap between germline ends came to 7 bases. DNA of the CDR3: TGTGCCAGCAGTTTGGTTGGGACTGAAGCTTTCCTT. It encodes CASSLVGTEAFL.

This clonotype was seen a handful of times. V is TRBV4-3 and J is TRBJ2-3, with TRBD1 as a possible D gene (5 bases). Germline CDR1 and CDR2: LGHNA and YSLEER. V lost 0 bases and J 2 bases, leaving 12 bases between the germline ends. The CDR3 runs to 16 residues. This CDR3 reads CASSQDWGRSTDTQYF. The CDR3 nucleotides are TGCGCCAGCAGCCAAGATTGGGGCAGATCCACAGATACGCAGTATTTT.

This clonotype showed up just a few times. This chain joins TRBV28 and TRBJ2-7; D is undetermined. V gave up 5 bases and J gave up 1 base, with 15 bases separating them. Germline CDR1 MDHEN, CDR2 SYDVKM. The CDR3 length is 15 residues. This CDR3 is CASSPLRTGSYEQYF. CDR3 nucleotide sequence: TGTGCCAGCAGTCCGCTCCGGACGGGTTCCTACGAGCAGTACTTC. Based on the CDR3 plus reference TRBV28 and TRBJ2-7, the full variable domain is DVKVTQSSRYLVKRTGEKVFLECVQDMDHENMFWYRQDPGLGLRLIYFSYDVKMKEKGDIPEGYSVSREKKERFSLILESASTNQTSMYLCASSPLRTGSYEQYFGPGTRLTVT.